This T cell receptor (beta chain) comes out of a study of blood T cell repertoires in COVID-19. Some clones are missing from TCRdb's copy, which holds only in-frame ones; the method was immunoSEQ multiplex PCR. The data contain around 270,000 clones, 75% to 95% of them seen just once; the ten biggest clones take up around 2.6%. Followed longitudinally, the Seattle patients had been enrolled during active infection. From germline, CDR1 is SGHRS and CDR2 YFSETQ. The CDR3 sequence is 17 residues long. The trim removed 0 bases at V and 2 bases at J, leaving 8 bases unmatched. The specimen sequenced was peripheral blood. The sequence was collected from a person aged 18 to 35 with COVID-19, enrolled during active disease. The rearrangement links TRBV5-1 to TRBJ2-1; 7 nucleotides match TRBD1. CDR3 sequence: CASSLAPRDSAYNEQFF. In DNA form, the CDR3 reads TGCGCCAGCAGCTTGGCACCCCGGGACAGCGCCTACAATGAGCAGTTCTTC.